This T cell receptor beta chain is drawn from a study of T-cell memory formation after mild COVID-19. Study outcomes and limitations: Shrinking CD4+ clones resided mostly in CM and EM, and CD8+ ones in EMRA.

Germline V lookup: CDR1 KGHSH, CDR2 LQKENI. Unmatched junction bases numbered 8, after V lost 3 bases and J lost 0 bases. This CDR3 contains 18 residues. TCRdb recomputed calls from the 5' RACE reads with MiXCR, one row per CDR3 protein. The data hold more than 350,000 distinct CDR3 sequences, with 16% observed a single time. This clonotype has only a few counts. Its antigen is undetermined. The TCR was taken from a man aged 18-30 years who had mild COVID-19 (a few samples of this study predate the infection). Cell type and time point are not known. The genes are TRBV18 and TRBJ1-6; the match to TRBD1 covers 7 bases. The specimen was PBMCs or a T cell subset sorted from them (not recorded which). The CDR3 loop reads CASSPSDRVSSYNSPLHF. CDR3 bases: TGTGCCAGCTCACCGTCAGACAGGGTGAGCTCCTATAATTCACCCCTCCACTTT.